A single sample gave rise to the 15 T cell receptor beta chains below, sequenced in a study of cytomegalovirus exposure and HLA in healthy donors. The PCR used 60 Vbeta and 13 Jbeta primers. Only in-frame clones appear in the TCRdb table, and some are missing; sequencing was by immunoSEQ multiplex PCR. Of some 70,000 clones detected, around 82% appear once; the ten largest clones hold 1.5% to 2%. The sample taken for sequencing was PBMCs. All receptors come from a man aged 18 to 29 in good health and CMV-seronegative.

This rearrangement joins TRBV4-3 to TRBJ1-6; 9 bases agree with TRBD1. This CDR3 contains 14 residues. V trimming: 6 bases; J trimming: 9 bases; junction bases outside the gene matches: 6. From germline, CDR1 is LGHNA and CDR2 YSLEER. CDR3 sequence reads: CASSQRQGGSPLHF. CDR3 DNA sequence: TGCGCCAGCAGTCAACGACAGGGGGGTTCACCCCTCCACTTT.

Here the CDR3 reads CASSLAKQGASPLHF. The CDR3 region has the DNA TGTGCCAGCAGCTTAGCGAAACAGGGGGCATCACCCCTCCACTTT. The rearrangement uses TRBV7-6 and TRBJ1-6; 9 bases match TRBD1. This CDR3 region has 15 residues. V gave up 0 bases and J gave up 10 bases; unmatched junction bases: 4. Germline-derived CDR1 and CDR2 are SGHVS and FNYEAQ.

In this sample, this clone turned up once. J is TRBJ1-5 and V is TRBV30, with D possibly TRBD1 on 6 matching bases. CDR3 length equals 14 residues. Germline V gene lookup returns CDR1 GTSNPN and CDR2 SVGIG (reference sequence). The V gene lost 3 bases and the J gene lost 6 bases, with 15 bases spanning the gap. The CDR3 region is CAWRPTGAGQPQHF. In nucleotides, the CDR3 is TGTGCCTGGAGGCCGACAGGCGCGGGTCAGCCCCAGCATTTT.

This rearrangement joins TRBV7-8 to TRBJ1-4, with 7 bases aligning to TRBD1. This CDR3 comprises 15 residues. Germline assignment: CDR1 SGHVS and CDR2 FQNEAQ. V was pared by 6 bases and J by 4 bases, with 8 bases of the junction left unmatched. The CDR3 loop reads CASRPGGLSNEKLFF. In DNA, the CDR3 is TGTGCCAGCAGGCCAGGGGGACTGAGTAATGAAAAACTGTTTTTT.

CDR3 sequence (DNA): TGTGCCAGCAGGCCGCGAACCGACACCTACGAGCAGTACTTC. It is translated as CASRPRTDTYEQYF. The gene calls are TRBV6-5 and TRBJ2-7, with unresolved D. V gave up 6 bases and J gave up 2 bases, with 14 bases separating them. Germline V gene lookup returns CDR1 MNHEY and CDR2 SVGAGI. This CDR3 is built from 14 residues.

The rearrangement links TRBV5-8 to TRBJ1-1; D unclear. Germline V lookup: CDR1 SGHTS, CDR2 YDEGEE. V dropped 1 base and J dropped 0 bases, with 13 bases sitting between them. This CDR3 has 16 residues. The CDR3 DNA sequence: TGTGCCAGCAGCTTGTATGGCCCTCTTTTGAACACTGAAGCTTTCTTT. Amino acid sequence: CASSLYGPLLNTEAFF.

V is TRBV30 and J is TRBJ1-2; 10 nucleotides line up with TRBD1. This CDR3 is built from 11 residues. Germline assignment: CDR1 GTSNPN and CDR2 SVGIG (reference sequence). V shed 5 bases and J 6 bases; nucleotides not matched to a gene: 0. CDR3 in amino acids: CAWDRGHGYTF. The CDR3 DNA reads TGTGCCTGGGACAGGGGGCATGGCTACACCTTC. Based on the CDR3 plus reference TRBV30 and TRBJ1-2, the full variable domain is SQTIHQWPATLVQPVGSPLSLECTVEGTSNPNLYWYRQAAGRGLQLLFYSVGIGQISSEVPQNLSASRPQDRQFILSSKKLLLSDSGFYLCAWDRGHGYTFGSGTRLTVV.

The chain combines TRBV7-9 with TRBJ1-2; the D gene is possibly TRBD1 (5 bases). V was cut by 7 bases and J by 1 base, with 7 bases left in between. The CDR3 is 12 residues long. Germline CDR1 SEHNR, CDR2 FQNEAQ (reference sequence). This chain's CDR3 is CASIDSNYGYTF. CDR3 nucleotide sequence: TGTGCCAGCATCGACAGTAACTATGGCTACACCTTC.

CDR3 amino acids: CASSARGRDEQYF. The CDR3 DNA sequence: TGTGCCAGCAGCGCCAGGGGGCGGGACGAGCAGTACTTC. The chain employs TRBV9 and TRBJ2-7, with 8 bases matching TRBD1. J gave up 5 bases and V 3 bases, and 4 bases lay outside the gene matches. Germline V CDR1 and CDR2: SGDLS, YYNGEE. The CDR3 sequence is 13 residues long.

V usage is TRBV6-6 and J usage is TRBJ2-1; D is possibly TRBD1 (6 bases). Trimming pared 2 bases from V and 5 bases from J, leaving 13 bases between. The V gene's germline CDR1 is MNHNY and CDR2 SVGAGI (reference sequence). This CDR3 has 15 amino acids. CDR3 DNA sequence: TGTGCCAGCAGTTACAAACAGGGATGGCACAATGAGCAGTTCTTC. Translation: CASSYKQGWHNEQFF.

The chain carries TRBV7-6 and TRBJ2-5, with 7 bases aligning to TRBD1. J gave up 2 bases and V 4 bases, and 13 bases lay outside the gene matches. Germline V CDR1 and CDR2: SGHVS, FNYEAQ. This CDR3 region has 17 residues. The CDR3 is CASSSRLRGRQQETQYF. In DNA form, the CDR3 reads TGTGCCAGCAGCTCCCGGTTAAGGGGGCGGCAGCAAGAGACCCAGTACTTC.

The CDR3 protein is CASSIDRAPETQYF. DNA of the CDR3: TGTGCCAGCAGCATCGACAGGGCTCCAGAGACCCAGTACTTC. The chain has TRBV7-2 and TRBJ2-5; 7 bases align to TRBD1. Germline V lookup: CDR1 SGHTA, CDR2 FQGNSA. The CDR3 totals 14 residues. With 5 bases clipped from V and 4 bases from J, the junction kept 7 bases outside the gene matches.

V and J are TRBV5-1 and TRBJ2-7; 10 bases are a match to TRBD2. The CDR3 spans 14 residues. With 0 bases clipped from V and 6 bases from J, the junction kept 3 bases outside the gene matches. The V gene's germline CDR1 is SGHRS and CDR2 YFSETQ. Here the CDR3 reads CASSLAASGGEQYF. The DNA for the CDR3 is TGCGCCAGCAGCTTGGCGGCTAGCGGGGGCGAGCAGTACTTC.

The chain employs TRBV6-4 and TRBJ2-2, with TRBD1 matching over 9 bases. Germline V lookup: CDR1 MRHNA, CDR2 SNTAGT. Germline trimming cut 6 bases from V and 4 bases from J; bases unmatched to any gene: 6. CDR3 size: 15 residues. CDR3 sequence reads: CASRIGQGFTGELFF. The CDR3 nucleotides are TGTGCCAGCAGAATTGGACAGGGGTTCACCGGGGAGCTGTTTTTT.

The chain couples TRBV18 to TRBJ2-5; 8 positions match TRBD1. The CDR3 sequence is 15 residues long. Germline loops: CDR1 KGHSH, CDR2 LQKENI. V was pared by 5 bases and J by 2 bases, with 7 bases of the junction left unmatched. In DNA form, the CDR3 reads TGTGCCAGCTCAGCCGGGACAGGCAGACAAGAGACCCAGTACTTC. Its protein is CASSAGTGRQETQYF.